The 20 T cell receptor beta chains below come from one sample, sequenced in a study of T cell repertoires in cytomegalovirus infection. No antigen has been assigned to these receptors. TCRdb processed the reads anew with MiXCR; each CDR3 protein has one entry. This sample carries roughly 46,000 distinct CDR3 sequences, about 20% of them seen once, and the ten largest clones take roughly 18%. Source material: PBMCs, sequenced either directly or after in vitro stimulation (not recorded which). The receptors originated from a human donor in good health (CMV status not recorded). Some clones in this sample may be carry-over from other donors' samples.

This chain uses TRBV2 with TRBJ1-1; no clear D gene. With 6 bases removed from V and 0 bases from J, the gap between germline ends came to 11 bases. Germline assignment: CDR1 SNHLY and CDR2 FYNNEI. The CDR3 has 14 amino acids. CDR3 region: CASRFRMVNTEAFF. The CDR3 nucleotides read TGTGCCAGCAGGTTCAGGATGGTGAACACTGAAGCTTTCTTT.

The chain couples TRBV4-1 to TRBJ2-7; perhaps D is TRBD1 or TRBD2 (5 bases each). The V gene's germline CDR1 is MGHRA and CDR2 YSYEKL. V lost 3 bases and J 3 bases, leaving 9 bases between the germline ends. The CDR3 extends over 13 amino acids. This chain's CDR3 is CASSQGRFYEQYF. Here the CDR3 DNA reads TGCGCCAGCAGCCAGGGACGGTTCTACGAGCAGTACTTC.

This clonotype has a count of ten or more. This rearrangement joins TRBV7-9 to TRBJ2-3, with D unresolved. The CDR3 sequence is 12 residues long. Trimming shortened V by 4 bases and J by 2 bases, and 4 bases separated the two germline ends. Germline V gene lookup returns CDR1 SEHNR and CDR2 FQNEAQ (reference sequence). The CDR3 coding sequence is TGTGCCAGCAGCTCCCTCACAGATACGCAGTATTTT. Residues: CASSSLTDTQYF.

The CDR3 DNA follows: TGCGCCAGCAGTCCAGACGGTGGAATATGGTCACCCCTCCACTTT. The encoded protein is CASSPDGGIWSPLHF. This chain connects TRBV5-1 to TRBJ1-6; D gene ambiguous. The germline V gene encodes CDR1 SGHRS and CDR2 YFSETQ. CDR3 length: 15 amino acids. The V gene lost 5 bases and the J gene lost 10 bases, with 19 bases spanning the gap.

This clonotype was counted only a few times. CDR3 sequence (DNA): TGTGCCAGCGGGGAGGGGGAAGATTCACCCCTCCACTTT. Protein: CASGEGEDSPLHF. The V and J genes are TRBV2 and TRBJ1-6, with D tentatively TRBD1 (6 bases). The V gene's germline CDR1 is SNHLY and CDR2 FYNNEI. With 8 bases removed from V and 8 bases from J, the gap between germline ends came to 13 bases. CDR3 size: 13 residues.

This clonotype has at least ten counts. The chain recombines TRBV5-4 with TRBJ2-3; D remains unclear. The CDR3 is made up of 13 amino acids. Per germline, CDR1 SGHNT and CDR2 YYREEE (reference sequence). The germline V and J ends were trimmed by 5 bases and 7 bases, with 14 bases remaining between them. Here the CDR3 DNA reads TGTGCCAGCAGTGAACGGTCAACAAATACGCAGTATTTT. This sequence encodes CASSERSTNTQYF.

CDR3 in amino acids: CASSIPGQGNTEAFF. In DNA, the CDR3 is TGTGCCAGCAGTATCCCGGGACAGGGGAACACTGAAGCTTTCTTT. This chain links TRBV6-8 with TRBJ1-1, with 9 nucleotides matching TRBD1. V shed 5 bases, J shed 1 base, and the junction held 5 bases outside the gene matches. CDR1 MNHGY and CDR2 SAAAGT come from the germline V gene. The CDR3 covers 15 residues.

This clonotype was picked up a small number of times. The chain uses TRBV5-4 and TRBJ2-5; a weak D match, TRBD1 (6 bases). CDR1 is SGHNT and CDR2 is YYREEE in the germline V gene (reference sequence). This CDR3 comprises 15 residues. V was trimmed by 4 bases and J by 0 bases, leaving 13 bases between them. CDR3 in DNA: TGTGCCAGCAGCCGCCCTACAGGGCACCAAGAGACCCAGTACTTC. It encodes CASSRPTGHQETQYF.

This clonotype was picked up many times. J is TRBJ1-5 and V is TRBV7-2, with TRBD1 matching 7 bases. V lost 5 bases, J lost 1 base, and 2 bases stayed unmatched. The CDR3 is 14 residues long. Germline V CDR1 and CDR2: SGHTA, FQGNSA. The CDR3 DNA reads TGTGCCAGCAGCCGGGACAGAAGCAATCAGCCCCAGCATTTT. Its translation is CASSRDRSNQPQHF.

Only a few counts were recorded for this clonotype. The J gene is TRBJ2-6, the V gene TRBV2, with D unclear. The CDR3 has 13 amino acids. V dropped 4 bases and J dropped 4 bases, with 5 bases sitting between them. CDR1 SNHLY and CDR2 FYNNEI come from the germline V gene. CDR3 sequence (DNA): TGTGCCAGCAGTGTCCGAGGGGCCAACGTCCTGACTTTC. It codes for CASSVRGANVLTF.

The chain employs TRBV6-5 and TRBJ2-7; D gene unclear. This CDR3 comprises 14 residues. Germline CDR1 reads MNHEY; CDR2 reads SVGAGI. V was trimmed by 2 bases and J by 2 bases, leaving 10 bases between them. Written as DNA, the CDR3 is TGTGCCAGCAGTTACGCCATAACAGCCTACGAGCAGTACTTC. This codes for CASSYAITAYEQYF.

The chain joins TRBV11-3 to TRBJ2-2; either TRBD1 or TRBD2 may supply D (6 bases each). Germline assignment: CDR1 SGHNT and CDR2 YENEEA. The CDR3 is made up of 16 amino acids. The V end was cut by 2 bases, the J end by 1 base, with 11 bases between. The CDR3 bases are TGTGCCAGCAGCTTAAAGGGGGGAATGAACACCGGGGAGCTGTTTTTT. It is translated as CASSLKGGMNTGELFF.

This chain uses TRBV6-5 with TRBJ2-3; 7 bases are a match to TRBD1. The CDR3 has 15 residues. Losses at the gene ends were 5 bases for V and 4 bases for J; bases not matched to a gene: 9. Per the germline V gene, CDR1 is MNHEY and CDR2 is SVGAGI. CDR3 sequence (DNA): TGTGCCAGCAGTCGTTCAGGGGGTTGGGCAGATACGCAGTATTTT. Protein product: CASSRSGGWADTQYF.

Here the CDR3 DNA reads TGTGCCAGCAGTAAAGGGGGAGATGAAGCTTTCTTT. Protein product: CASSKGGDEAFF. This chain uses TRBV5-4 with TRBJ1-1, with a weak D call TRBD1 (6 bases). V lost 5 bases and J lost 7, with 12 bases in between. The CDR3 length is 12 residues. The V gene's germline CDR1 is SGHNT and CDR2 YYREEE (reference sequence). The variable domain in full, with the rest retrieved from reference TRBV5-4 and TRBJ1-1, is ETGVTQSPTHLIKTRGQQVTLRCSSQSGHNTVSWYQQALGQGPQFIFQYYREEENGRGNFPPRFSGLQFPNYSSELNVNALELDDSALYLCASSKGGDEAFFGQGTRLTVV.

This chain links TRBV11-2 with TRBJ2-7; 8 bases are a match to TRBD2. V lost 7 bases, J lost 1 base, and 6 bases stayed unmatched. Germline V gene sequence: CDR1 SGHAT, CDR2 FQNNGV. The CDR3 is 14 amino acids. The CDR3 sequence is CASTLGLGSYEQYF. CDR3 sequence (DNA): TGTGCCAGCACCCTGGGACTAGGGTCCTACGAGCAGTACTTC.

This clonotype was seen many times. This sequence joins TRBV12-3 or TRBV12-4 and TRBJ1-5, with TRBD1 as a possible D gene (6 bases). V gave up 8 bases and J gave up 2 bases, with 28 bases separating them. The CDR3 contains 19 residues. The CDR3 spells CASSFRGGGFAVGNQPQHF. Here the CDR3 DNA reads TGTGCCAGCTCCTTTAGAGGGGGGGGTTTTGCCGTTGGCAATCAGCCCCAGCATTTT.

This clonotype was picked up many times. The CDR3 bases are TGTGCCAGCAGTGAAGATGGGACCGGGGTCGGGGGGATATACAATGAGCAGTTCTTC. Translated, it gives CASSEDGTGVGGIYNEQFF. This sequence joins TRBV2 and TRBJ2-1, with 7 bases lining up with TRBD2. Germline CDR1 reads SNHLY; CDR2 reads FYNNEI. V trimming: 1 base; J trimming: 4 bases; junction bases outside the gene matches: 16. The CDR3 length is 19 residues.

This clonotype came up many times. This chain links TRBV5-1 with TRBJ2-1; 11 bases align to TRBD2. Germline V gene lookup returns CDR1 SGHRS and CDR2 YFSETQ. This CDR3 contains 15 residues. J gave up 8 bases and V 4 bases, and 8 bases lay outside the gene matches. The CDR3 here is CASSVGLAEYDEQFF. In DNA form, the CDR3 reads TGCGCCAGCAGCGTGGGACTAGCGGAATACGATGAGCAGTTCTTC.

This clonotype has more than one count but fewer than ten. The genes are TRBV7-2 and TRBJ2-7, with TRBD1 matching over 9 bases. CDR1 and CDR2 (germline): SGHTA, FQGNSA. The CDR3 length is 15 residues. V was clipped by 3 bases and J by 3 bases; unmatched bases: 6. The CDR3 sequence: CASSFRQGGNYEQYF. The CDR3 DNA reads TGTGCCAGCAGCTTCAGACAGGGGGGCAACTACGAGCAGTACTTC. Combining the CDR3 with reference TRBV7-2 and TRBJ2-7 gives the whole variable domain GAGVSQSPSNKVTEKGKDVELRCDPISGHTALYWYRQSLGQGLEFLIYFQGNSAPDKSGLPSDRFSAERTGGSVSTLTIQRTQQEDSAVYLCASSFRQGGNYEQYFGPGTRLTVT.

The chain recombines TRBV27 with TRBJ2-2, with 11 nucleotides matching TRBD2. CDR1 and CDR2 from the germline V gene are MNHEY and SMNVEV (reference sequence). This CDR3 comprises 14 residues. V was pared by 6 bases and J by 7 bases, with 4 bases of the junction left unmatched. Written as DNA, the CDR3 is TGTGCCAGCAGGCTAGCGGGAGGATACGGGGAGCTGTTTTTT. It specifies CASRLAGGYGELFF.